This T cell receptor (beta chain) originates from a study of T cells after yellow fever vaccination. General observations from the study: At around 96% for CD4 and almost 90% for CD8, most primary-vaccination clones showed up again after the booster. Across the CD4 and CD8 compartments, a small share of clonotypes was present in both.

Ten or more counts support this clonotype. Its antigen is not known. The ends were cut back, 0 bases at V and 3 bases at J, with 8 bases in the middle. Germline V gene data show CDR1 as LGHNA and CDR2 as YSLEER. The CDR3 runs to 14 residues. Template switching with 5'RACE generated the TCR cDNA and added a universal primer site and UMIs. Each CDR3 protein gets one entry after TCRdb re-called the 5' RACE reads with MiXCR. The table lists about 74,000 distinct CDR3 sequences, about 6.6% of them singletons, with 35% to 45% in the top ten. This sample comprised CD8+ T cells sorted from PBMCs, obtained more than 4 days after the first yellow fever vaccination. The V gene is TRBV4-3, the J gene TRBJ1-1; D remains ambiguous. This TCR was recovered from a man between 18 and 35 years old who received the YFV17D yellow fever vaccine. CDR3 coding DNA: TGCGCCAGCAGCCAAGATGGACTTTACACTGAAGCTTTCTTT. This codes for CASSQDGLYTEAFF.